Listed below are T cell receptor beta chains from one sample, sequenced in a study of lymphopenia after photon versus proton radiotherapy. Clones were read by immunoSEQ multiplex PCR, and TCRdb kept only the in-frame ones, dropping some. The table has around 50,000 clones, approximately 88% seen once; the top ten hold around 2%. Material: peripheral blood, obtained from a patient treated with proton-based radiotherapy. The receptors were sampled from a man between 60 and 75 years old with pancreatic cancer. CDR3s include the opening cysteine and the closing phenylalanine or tryptophan. Each record gives: J gene, clone size, D gene, V gene, CDR3 protein, CDR3 DNA. D genes are given only for firm matches. The size field is filled for only some rows; it gives once, few, many or a size class.

>TRBJ2-1|once|.|TRBV5-4
CASSWGTNEQFF
TGTGCCAGCAGCTGGGGGACCAATGAGCAGTTCTTC
>TRBJ1-2|.|.|TRBV19
CASSTPHQGSNYGYTF
TGTGCCAGTAGTACGCCGCATCAGGGCTCTAACTATGGCTACACCTTC
>TRBJ2-3|.|TRBD1|TRBV27
CASSALGQGFTDTQYF
TGTGCCAGCAGTGCCCTGGGACAGGGGTTCACAGATACGCAGTATTTT
>TRBJ2-7|.|.|TRBV7-2
CASSYGPGLYEQYF
TGTGCCAGCAGCTACGGTCCGGGCCTCTACGAGCAGTACTTC
>TRBJ1-5|.|TRBD1|TRBV30
CAWSAGGNSNQPQHF
TGTGCCTGGAGTGCAGGGGGCAATAGCAATCAGCCCCAGCATTTT
>TRBJ2-1|.|TRBD2|TRBV29-1
CSSSSGKRHNEQFF
TGCAGCTCGAGTAGCGGGAAACGTCACAATGAGCAGTTCTTC
>TRBJ1-1|.|.|TRBV21-1
CASSNLGQGRGAFF
TGTGCCAGCAGCAACTTGGGACAAGGAAGGGGAGCTTTCTTT
>TRBJ1-4|.|.|TRBV6-5
CASTNTATNEKLFF
TGTGCCAGCACCAACACCGCAACTAATGAAAAACTGTTTTTT
>TRBJ1-1|.|.|TRBV5-1
CASRKGGAQTQAFF
TGCGCCAGCAGAAAAGGGGGAGCCCAGACCCAAGCTTTCTTT
>TRBJ2-3|.|TRBD1|TRBV5-1
CASSLVQGVADTQYF
TGCGCCAGCAGCTTGGTACAGGGGGTGGCAGATACGCAGTATTTT
>TRBJ1-3|.|.|TRBV30
CAWSALNTIYF
TGTGCCTGGAGCGCCCTAAACACCATATATTTT
>TRBJ2-3|.|.|TRBV30
CAWRAGTDTQYF
TGTGCCTGGAGGGCAGGCACAGATACGCAGTATTTT
>TRBJ2-7|.|TRBD1|TRBV28
CASSSFFVGQGAAEQYF
TGTGCCAGCAGTTCCTTTTTTGTTGGACAGGGGGCCGCCGAGCAGTACTTC
>TRBJ2-3|.|TRBD1|TRBV28
CASSLTGQGITDTQYF
TGTGCCAGCAGTTTAACGGGACAGGGCATCACAGATACGCAGTATTTT
>TRBJ1-2|.|.|TRBV12-5
CASGLVRGFYGYTF
TGTGCTAGTGGTTTGGTAAGGGGTTTCTATGGCTACACCTTC
>TRBJ1-3|.|.|TRBV11-2
CASSLGPGGRRSGNTIYF
TGTGCCAGCAGCTTAGGGCCTGGTGGGCGGCGCTCTGGAAACACCATATATTTT
>TRBJ2-1|.|.|TRBV5-1
CASSLVAGSYNEQFF
TGCGCCAGCAGCTTGGTTGCGGGCAGTTACAATGAGCAGTTCTTC
>TRBJ2-2|.|TRBD1|TRBV7-3
CASSLQGDGTGELFF
TGTGCCAGCAGTCTACAGGGGGACGGCACCGGGGAGCTGTTTTTT
>TRBJ2-2|once|.|TRBV19
CASRSDAARTGELFF
TGTGCCAGTCGATCGGATGCTGCGAGGACCGGGGAGCTGTTTTTT
>TRBJ2-2|few|.|TRBV7-3
CASSLYHAGVGELFF
TGTGCCAGCAGCTTATATCACGCGGGCGTCGGGGAGCTGTTTTTT
>TRBJ1-5|.|.|TRBV19
CASTGLADQPQHF
TGTGCCAGTACCGGTTTGGCGGATCAGCCCCAGCATTTT
>TRBJ2-7|.|TRBD1|TRBV5-1
CASSLAGTGGYEQYF
TGCGCCAGCAGCTTGGCGGGGACAGGGGGCTACGAGCAGTACTTC
>TRBJ1-2|.|.|TRBV28
CASSLFNYGYTF
TGTGCCAGCAGCCTATTCAACTATGGCTACACCTTC
>TRBJ1-1|.|.|TRBV28
CASITAFGTEAFF
TGTGCCAGCATCACAGCCTTCGGCACTGAAGCTTTCTTT
>TRBJ2-1|.|TRBD2|TRBV27
CASSIAGTSGIDRQKQFF
TGTGCCAGCAGTATCGCCGGGACTAGCGGGATCGACCGGCAAAAGCAGTTCTTC
>TRBJ1-4|.|.|TRBV28
CASSLGGGRWEKLFF
TGTGCCAGCAGTTTAGGTGGGGGGCGTTGGGAAAAACTGTTTTTT
>TRBJ2-7|.|.|TRBV5-1
CASTDPRHPNYEQYF
TGCGCCAGCACCGACCCTCGTCACCCAAACTACGAGCAGTACTTC
>TRBJ2-2|.|.|TRBV7-2
CASSLAAGATGELFF
TGTGCCAGCAGCTTAGCGGCAGGGGCAACCGGGGAGCTGTTTTTT
>TRBJ2-7|.|.|TRBV6-1
CASSVGTYEQYF
TGTGCCAGCAGTGTCGGTACCTACGAGCAGTACTTC
>TRBJ2-7|.|.|TRBV28
CASESINYEQYF
TGTGCCAGCGAATCGATCAACTACGAGCAGTACTTC
>TRBJ2-3|.|.|TRBV28
CASRPLGQGPPDTQYF
TGTGCCAGCAGGCCCCTAGGGCAGGGGCCTCCAGATACGCAGTATTTT
>TRBJ2-7|.|.|TRBV14
CASSPWSHYEQYF
TGTGCCAGCAGCCCCTGGTCTCACTACGAGCAGTACTTC
>TRBJ2-7|.|.|TRBV19
CASSIRGESAEQYF
TGTGCCAGTAGTATAAGAGGGGAAAGTGCCGAGCAGTACTTC
>TRBJ1-2|.|TRBD1|TRBV4-3
CASSQDGPGTAMSGYTF
TGCGCCAGCAGCCAAGATGGGCCGGGGACAGCTATGAGTGGCTACACCTTC
>TRBJ2-1|.|TRBD2|TRBV6-5
CASSQSGSPYNEQFF
TGTGCCAGCAGTCAAAGCGGGAGTCCCTACAATGAGCAGTTCTTC
>TRBJ2-1|.|.|TRBV2
CASSERGIWGNEQFF
TGTGCCAGCAGTGAACGGGGCATATGGGGCAATGAGCAGTTCTTC
>TRBJ2-7|.|.|TRBV6-5
CASSGPASVGIEQYF
TGTGCCAGCAGCGGCCCGGCAAGTGTGGGGATCGAGCAGTACTTC
>TRBJ2-7|.|.|TRBV7-9
CASSSGPLDSEQYF
TGTGCCAGCAGTTCCGGTCCCCTAGACAGCGAGCAGTACTTC
>TRBJ2-7|.|.|TRBV5-5
CASSLVVGPLSYEQYF
TGTGCCAGCAGCTTGGTGGTGGGTCCCCTCTCCTACGAGCAGTACTTC
>TRBJ1-1|.|.|TRBV4-1
CASSHLLMAVGPTEAFF
TGCGCCAGCAGCCACCTGTTGATGGCAGTCGGACCCACTGAAGCTTTCTTT
>TRBJ2-1|.|.|TRBV4-2
CASSQELAEGEQFF
TGTGCCAGCAGCCAAGAACTAGCTGAGGGTGAGCAGTTCTTC
>TRBJ2-1|.|.|TRBV18
CASSPPEERSSYNEQFF
TGTGCCAGCTCACCCCCAGAGGAGCGGAGCTCCTACAATGAGCAGTTCTTC
>TRBJ1-1|once|TRBD1|TRBV18
CASSQGQMNTEAFF
TGTGCCAGCTCACAGGGACAGATGAACACTGAAGCTTTCTTT
>TRBJ2-6|.|.|TRBV7-2
CASSLRSGSGANVLTF
TGTGCCAGCAGCTTACGGAGCGGGTCTGGGGCCAACGTCCTGACTTTC
>TRBJ2-3|.|.|TRBV2
CASMHDRQIGDTQYF
TGTGCCAGCATGCACGATCGACAGATAGGAGATACGCAGTATTTT
>TRBJ2-5|.|.|TRBV5-4
CASSLDVGRTLETQYF
TGTGCCAGCAGCTTGGATGTAGGGCGGACCTTAGAGACCCAGTACTTC
>TRBJ2-1|.|.|TRBV4-1
CASSQAREFSYNEQFF
TGCGCCAGCAGCCAAGCTCGGGAGTTTTCCTACAATGAGCAGTTCTTC
>TRBJ1-3|.|.|TRBV7-9
CASSLAGVGGPGGNTIYF
TGTGCCAGCAGCTTAGCGGGAGTTGGGGGCCCGGGAGGAAACACCATATATTTT
>TRBJ2-2|.|TRBD2|TRBV7-9
CASSSESQRDNTGELFF
TGTGCCAGCAGCTCGGAGTCCCAGCGGGACAACACCGGGGAGCTGTTTTTT
>TRBJ2-7|.|.|TRBV28
CASSFKVSLTDSSYEQYF
TGTGCCAGCAGTTTTAAGGTTAGTCTGACAGACAGCTCCTACGAGCAGTACTTC
>TRBJ1-1|.|.|TRBV10-1
CASTELRTMNTEAFF
TGCGCCAGCACTGAACTCCGGACAATGAACACTGAAGCTTTCTTT
>TRBJ2-2|.|.|TRBV6-6
CASSYGPGELFF
TGTGCCAGCAGTTACGGGCCCGGGGAGCTGTTTTTT
>TRBJ1-2|.|.|TRBV7-9
CASSFDGSSYGYTF
TGTGCCAGCAGCTTTGACGGATCTTCATATGGCTACACCTTC